What follows are 22 T cell receptor beta chains derived from one specimen sequenced in a study of identical twins. A single record per CDR3 protein comes from TCRdb applying MiXCR to the 5' RACE reads. Of about 220,000 distinct CDR3 sequences listed, 7.5% were seen once; the top ten hold approximately 2%. Another study also made use of these data, one on yellow fever vaccine responses in identical twins.

The source material was memory (CD45RO+) T cells sorted from blood. Receptors originate from a young woman in good health.

This clonotype appeared many times. This chain connects TRBV24-1 to TRBJ2-1; possibly TRBD1 or TRBD2 for D (5 bases each). In germline, CDR1 is KGHDR, CDR2 SFDVKD. V lost 2 bases to trimming and J lost 3 bases, with 13 bases between them. This CDR3 spans 16 amino acids. CDR3 loop: CATSDSWGSGYNEQFF. The CDR3 coding sequence is TGTGCCACCAGTGATTCGTGGGGGTCAGGCTACAATGAGCAGTTCTTC.

This sequence joins TRBV24-1 and TRBJ2-5, with 7 bases fitting TRBD2. The CDR3 covers 15 residues. CDR1 and CDR2 from the germline V gene are KGHDR and SFDVKD. The J segment lost 5 bases and the V segment lost 2 bases, leaving 7 bases of the junction unmatched. This CDR3 reads CATSDSGGGKETQYF. The DNA of the CDR3 is TGTGCCACCAGTGATTCGGGGGGTGGGAAGGAGACCCAGTACTTC.

The chain couples TRBV20-1 to TRBJ2-2; D is ambiguous. In germline, CDR1 is DFQATT, CDR2 SNEGSKA (reference sequence). Trimming removed 3 bases from V and 1 base from J, with 12 bases in between. CDR3 size: 15 residues. The CDR3 region is CSARMGPRNTGELFF. CDR3 bases: TGCAGTGCTAGGATGGGTCCGCGGAACACCGGGGAGCTGTTTTTT.

This clonotype was counted many times. The chain recombines TRBV15 with TRBJ2-3; 9 positions match TRBD2. Per germline, CDR1 LNHNV and CDR2 YYDKDF (reference sequence). The CDR3 is 15 amino acids. The trim removed 0 bases at V and 6 bases at J, leaving 4 bases unmatched. CDR3 sequence reads: CATSRERGGTDTQYF. DNA for the CDR3: TGTGCCACCAGCAGAGAGCGGGGGGGTACGGATACGCAGTATTTT.

This clonotype has more than one count but fewer than ten. The V call is TRBV11-2, the J call TRBJ2-1; either TRBD1 or TRBD2 may supply D (6 bases each). Germline assignment: CDR1 SGHAT and CDR2 FQNNGV. V lost 3 bases and J lost 4, with 10 bases in between. The CDR3 is 14 amino acids. The CDR3 nucleotides read TGTGCCAGCAGCTTCCGGGGGCGATACAATGAGCAGTTCTTC. Residues: CASSFRGRYNEQFF.

In DNA, the CDR3 is TGTGCCAGCAGTTACTCAACACCGTCCCAGACCCAGTACTTC. This sequence encodes CASSYSTPSQTQYF. V usage is TRBV6-2 or TRBV6-3 and J usage is TRBJ2-5; no definite D call. V shed 0 bases and J shed 6 bases, with 11 bases lying between them. The CDR3 is made up of 14 amino acids. Per germline, CDR1 MNHEY and CDR2 SVGEGT.

This chain joins TRBV20-1 and TRBJ1-2, with D possibly being TRBD1 (6 bases). Germline assignment: CDR1 DFQATT and CDR2 SNEGSKA (reference sequence). This CDR3 is 13 amino acids long. V lost 2 bases to trimming and J lost 8 bases, with 15 bases between them. CDR3 residues: CSARSGQGSGYTF. For the CDR3, the DNA is TGCAGTGCTAGATCGGGCCAGGGGAGCGGCTACACCTTC.

The chain joins TRBV4-2 to TRBJ2-7; TRBD1 agrees at 7 bases. V lost 1 base, J lost 8 bases, and 11 bases stayed unmatched. The germline gives CDR1 LGHNA, CDR2 YNFKEQ. The CDR3 consists of 15 residues. In DNA, the CDR3 is TGTGCCAGCAGCCAAGGGGACCAGGGGGACCTAAAGCAGTACTTC. The encoded protein is CASSQGDQGDLKQYF.

This clonotype has a count of ten or more. The chain joins TRBV27 to TRBJ1-2, with D possibly being TRBD1 (6 bases). The germline V gene has CDR1 MNHEY and CDR2 SMNVEV (reference sequence). The CDR3 sequence is 17 residues long. The V gene lost 2 bases and the J gene lost 4 bases, with 20 bases spanning the gap. CDR3 sequence reads: CASSLRGAALIGYGYTF. As DNA, the CDR3 is TGTGCCAGCAGTTTAAGGGGGGCGGCCCTGATTGGCTATGGCTACACCTTC.

The chain is built from TRBV3-1 and TRBJ1-6, with D perhaps TRBD1 (6 bases). CDR1 is LGHDT, CDR2 YNNKEL, per germline (reference sequence). V lost 1 base and J lost 10, with 14 bases in between. The CDR3 has 15 amino acids. This chain's CDR3 is CASSQVHRVNSPLHF. In DNA form, the CDR3 reads TGTGCCAGCAGCCAAGTCCACAGGGTAAACTCACCCCTCCACTTT.

This clonotype has at least ten counts. The V and J genes are TRBV7-8 and TRBJ1-4, with TRBD1 matching 8 bases. This CDR3 contains 16 residues. V dropped 4 bases and J dropped 4; count of bases not matched to a gene: 8. From germline, CDR1 is SGHVS and CDR2 FQNEAQ. The CDR3 region is CASSSSGTGRNEKLFF. CDR3 nucleotide sequence: TGTGCCAGCAGCTCCTCCGGGACAGGCCGTAATGAAAAACTGTTTTTT. Full variable domain (outside the CDR3, taken from reference TRBV7-8 and TRBJ1-4): GAGVSQSPRYKVAKRGQDVALRCDPISGHVSLFWYQQALGQGPEFLTYFQNEAQLDKSGLPSDRFFAERPEGSVSTLKIQRTQQEDSAVYLCASSSSGTGRNEKLFFGSGTQLSVL.

This clonotype was detected only a few times. This chain connects TRBV6-1 to TRBJ1-1; D may be TRBD1 (6 bases). Trimming pared 6 bases from V and 4 bases from J, leaving 12 bases between. This CDR3 spans 13 amino acids. Germline CDR1 reads MNHNS; CDR2 reads SASEGT. This CDR3 is CASSRQASTEAFF. CDR3 in DNA: TGTGCCAGCAGCAGACAGGCGAGCACTGAAGCTTTCTTT.

V is TRBV7-2 and J is TRBJ2-3; no clear D. The CDR3 sequence is 15 residues long. Germline lookup yields CDR1 SGHTA and CDR2 FQGNSA. V was pared by 1 base and J by 1 base, with 9 bases between. This CDR3 reads CASSLEGWGTDTQYF. In DNA form, the CDR3 reads TGTGCCAGCAGCTTAGAGGGTTGGGGCACAGATACGCAGTATTTT.

This clonotype was detected many times. The V call is TRBV6-1, the J call TRBJ2-5; 9 positions agree with TRBD2. The germline V gene encodes CDR1 MNHNS and CDR2 SASEGT. This CDR3 comprises 17 residues. J lost 3 bases, V lost 6 bases, and 14 bases had no gene match. The CDR3 sequence is CASSSPKIAGVKETQYF. As DNA, the CDR3 is TGTGCCAGCAGCTCCCCTAAGATAGCGGGGGTAAAAGAGACCCAGTACTTC.

The gene calls are TRBV10-2 and TRBJ2-2; D is uncertain. CDR1 WSHSY and CDR2 SAAADI come from the germline V gene. This CDR3 is 14 amino acids long. The ends were cut back, 7 bases at V and 0 bases at J, with 9 bases in the middle. The CDR3 protein is CASKHQTNTGELFF. The DNA for the CDR3 is TGCGCCAGCAAGCATCAGACGAACACCGGGGAGCTGTTTTTT.

This clonotype was counted between two and nine times. The chain employs TRBV7-2 and TRBJ2-1; no definite D call. CDR3 length: 13 residues. Trimming pared 1 base from V and 6 bases from J, leaving 7 bases between. CDR1 and CDR2 from the germline V gene are SGHTA and FQGNSA. CDR3 residues: CASSLVASNEQFF. Here the CDR3 DNA reads TGTGCCAGCAGCTTAGTTGCCAGCAATGAGCAGTTCTTC.

This clonotype was counted between two and nine times. V usage is TRBV24-1 and J usage is TRBJ2-2; 10 bases are shared with TRBD1. Germline CDR1 is KGHDR and CDR2 is SFDVKD. The V gene end was trimmed by 4 bases and the J gene end by 7 bases; junction bases not matched to a gene: 11. This CDR3 contains 17 residues. CDR3 residues: CATSEWPGQGRDGELFF. The CDR3 region has the DNA TGTGCCACCAGTGAGTGGCCGGGACAGGGGAGAGACGGGGAGCTGTTTTTT.

In its sample, this clonotype was seen a few times. This chain joins TRBV10-2 and TRBJ2-7, with 10 nucleotides matching TRBD1. The CDR3 covers 17 residues. The V segment lost 4 bases and the J segment 2 bases; nucleotides outside the gene matches: 11. From germline, CDR1 is WSHSY and CDR2 SAAADI. The chain's CDR3 is CASSAGQGIIAPYEQYF. The CDR3 nucleotides are TGCGCCAGCAGTGCGGGACAGGGGATAATTGCCCCCTACGAGCAGTACTTC.

The table lists this clonotype with many counts. The chain couples TRBV9 to TRBJ2-6; no firm D call. Trimming cost V 0 bases and J 0 bases, with 7 bases left between them. This CDR3 region has 16 residues. Germline loops: CDR1 SGDLS, CDR2 YYNGEE. CDR3 amino acids: CASSVVEHSGANVLTF. The CDR3 DNA reads as TGTGCCAGCAGCGTAGTGGAGCACTCTGGGGCCAACGTCCTGACTTTC.

The rearrangement links TRBV27 to TRBJ2-1; 8 bases align to TRBD2. V was clipped by 2 bases and J by 6 bases; unmatched bases: 6. CDR1 and CDR2 from the germline V gene are MNHEY and SMNVEV (reference sequence). The CDR3 runs 15 residues. CDR3 in amino acids: CASSLLSGEANEQFF. CDR3 bases: TGTGCCAGCAGTTTACTTAGCGGGGAAGCCAATGAGCAGTTCTTC.

This clonotype was seen ten or more times. V gene TRBV12-3 or TRBV12-4 combines with J gene TRBJ2-7; possibly TRBD1 or TRBD2 for D (5 bases each). Trimming took off 8 bases at V and 4 bases at J, with 18 bases between the two ends. This CDR3 region has 14 residues. CDR3 amino acids: CASSRDLTQYEQYF. The CDR3 DNA reads as TGTGCCAGCTCAAGGGACCTTACCCAATACGAGCAGTACTTC.

This chain connects TRBV2 to TRBJ2-1; 8 bases fit TRBD2. Germline V gene sequence: CDR1 SNHLY, CDR2 FYNNEI. With 8 bases clipped from V and 1 base from J, the junction kept 1 base outside the gene matches. The length of the CDR3 is 13 residues. The CDR3: CASRGRSYNEQFF. The CDR3 nucleotides read TGTGCCAGCCGCGGGAGGTCCTACAATGAGCAGTTCTTC.